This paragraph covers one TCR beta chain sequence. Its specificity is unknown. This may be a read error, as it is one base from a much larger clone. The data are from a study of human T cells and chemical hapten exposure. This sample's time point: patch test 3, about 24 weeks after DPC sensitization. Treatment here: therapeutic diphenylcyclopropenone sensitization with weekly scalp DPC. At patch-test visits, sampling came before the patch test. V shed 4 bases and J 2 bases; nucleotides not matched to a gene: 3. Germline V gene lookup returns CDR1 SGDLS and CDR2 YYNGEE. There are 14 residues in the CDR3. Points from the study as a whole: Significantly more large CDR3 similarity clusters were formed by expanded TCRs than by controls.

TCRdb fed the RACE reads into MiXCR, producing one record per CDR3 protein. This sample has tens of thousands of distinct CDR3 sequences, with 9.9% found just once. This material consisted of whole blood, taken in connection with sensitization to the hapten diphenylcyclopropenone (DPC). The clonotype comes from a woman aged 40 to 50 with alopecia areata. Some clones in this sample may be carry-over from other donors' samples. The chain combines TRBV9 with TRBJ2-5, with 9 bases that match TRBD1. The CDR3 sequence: CASSLGTGQETQYF. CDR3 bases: TGTGCCAGCAGCTTAGGGACAGGGCAAGAGACCCAGTACTTC.